These 21 T cell receptor beta chains were all obtained from the same sample, sequenced in a study of neurological immune-mediated disorders. TCRdb re-derived calls from the 5' RACE reads in MiXCR, one entry per CDR3 protein. The sample has 20,000 to 25,000 distinct CDR3 sequences; roughly 15% are singletons. The sequenced sample consisted of PBMCs. These receptors were taken from a female donor with HTLV-1-associated myelopathy (HAM/TSP).

Many counts were recorded for this clonotype. The J gene is TRBJ1-2, the V gene TRBV27; 9 nucleotides match TRBD1. This CDR3 spans 16 amino acids. Trimming at V came to 4 bases and at J to 2 bases, leaving 8 bases not matched to a gene. CDR1 MNHEY and CDR2 SMNVEV come from the germline V gene (reference sequence). The CDR3 DNA reads as TGTGCCAGCAGTTCAACCGCCGGACAGGGGAACTATGGCTACACCTTC. It is translated as CASSSTAGQGNYGYTF.

This clonotype came up many times. J is TRBJ1-2 and V is TRBV12-5; a possible D gene is TRBD1 (6 bases). V lost 11 bases and J 8 bases, leaving 18 bases between the germline ends. The CDR3 extends over 12 amino acids. Germline CDR1 and CDR2: LGHNT and FRNRAP. CDR3 nucleotides: TGTGCTTGGGGGGCGCCGCGTGAAGGCTACACCTTC. Encoded protein: CAWGAPREGYTF.

This clonotype was found many times. The chain combines TRBV12-3 or TRBV12-4 with TRBJ1-1; perhaps TRBD1 as D (5 bases). Trimming pared 3 bases from V and 3 bases from J, leaving 8 bases between. The CDR3 is made up of 13 amino acids. Here the CDR3 DNA reads TGTGCCAGCAGTTTCGGGGACTACACTGAAGCTTTCTTT. The encoded protein is CASSFGDYTEAFF.

The sample holds many counts of this clonotype. The CDR3 here is CASSYQGRGYTF. The CDR3 DNA is TGCGCCAGCAGCTATCAGGGACGTGGCTACACCTTC. This chain links TRBV5-1 with TRBJ1-2, with a possible D match to TRBD1 (5 bases). Germline CDR1 SGHRS, CDR2 YFSETQ. The CDR3 totals 12 residues. Between the trimmed V and J ends, which lost 3 bases and 7 bases, there was a span of 10 bases.

This clonotype was seen ten or more times. The chain couples TRBV20-1 to TRBJ2-5, with D perhaps TRBD2 (5 bases). V lost 3 bases to trimming and J lost 1 base, with 12 bases between them. Germline CDR1 DFQATT, CDR2 SNEGSKA (reference sequence). This CDR3 contains 14 residues. CDR3 region: CSASGSGFQETQYF. The DNA of the CDR3 is TGCAGTGCTAGTGGGTCGGGGTTCCAAGAGACCCAGTACTTC.

This clonotype was detected ten times or more. The rearrangement links TRBV7-9 to TRBJ2-3, with D tentatively TRBD1 (5 bases). Germline V gene lookup returns CDR1 SEHNR and CDR2 FQNEAQ (reference sequence). Trimming took off 2 bases at V and 4 bases at J, with 16 bases between the two ends. The CDR3 spans 16 residues. The CDR3 DNA follows: TGTGCCAGCAGCTTAATGGGCCTCCAGGGCGCAGATACGCAGTATTTT. This translates into CASSLMGLQGADTQYF.

This clonotype is classed as medium-sized. The gene calls are TRBV5-1 and TRBJ2-5; 8 nucleotides match TRBD2. The CDR3 consists of 13 residues. The V gene's germline CDR1 is SGHRS and CDR2 YFSETQ. V was clipped by 4 bases and J by 5 bases; unmatched bases: 4. The DNA for the CDR3 is TGCGCCAGCAGCCAGGGACTAGAGGAGACCCAGTACTTC. This codes for CASSQGLEETQYF. Together with reference TRBV5-1 and TRBJ2-5, the CDR3 gives the full variable domain: KAGVTQTPRYLIKTRGQQVTLSCSPISGHRSVSWYQQTPGQGLQFLFEYFSETQRNKGNFPGRFSGRQFSNSRSEMNVSTLELGDSALYLCASSQGLEETQYFGPGTRLLVL.

This clonotype was detected ten times or more. The chain has TRBV19 and TRBJ2-7; 7 nucleotides agree with TRBD1. CDR3 length equals 13 residues. Losses at the gene ends were 8 bases for V and 3 bases for J; bases not matched to a gene: 7. Germline CDR1 is LNHDA and CDR2 is SQIVND (reference sequence). As DNA, the CDR3 is TGTGCCAGTTCGGACAGGTTGAACTACGAGCAGTACTTC. This codes for CASSDRLNYEQYF. Full variable domain (remainder filled in from reference TRBV19 and TRBJ2-7): DGGITQSPKYLFRKEGQNVTLSCEQNLNHDAMYWYRQDPGQGLRLIYYSQIVNDFQKGDIAEGYSVSREKKESFPLTVTSAQKNPTAFYLCASSDRLNYEQYFGPGTRLTVT.

This clonotype appeared many times. CDR3 sequence reads: CSAWTSEQETQYF. Written as DNA, the CDR3 is TGCAGTGCTTGGACTAGCGAGCAAGAGACCCAGTACTTC. The rearrangement joins TRBV20-1 to TRBJ2-5, with TRBD2 matching 9 bases. Germline V gene data show CDR1 as DFQATT and CDR2 as SNEGSKA (reference sequence). The CDR3 has 13 amino acids. With V trimmed by 5 bases and J by 2 bases, 3 bases remained unmatched.

This clonotype was counted many times. The chain couples TRBV6-5 to TRBJ2-1; possible D gene TRBD2, 6 bases. V lost 8 bases to trimming and J lost 2 bases, with 25 bases between them. The CDR3 covers 18 residues. Per the germline V gene, CDR1 is MNHEY and CDR2 is SVGAGI. In DNA form, the CDR3 reads TGTGCCAGCGCCCGAAACCCTACGGACTACCTTACCTACAATGAGCAGTTCTTC. Protein product: CASARNPTDYLTYNEQFF.

The J gene is TRBJ2-1, the V gene TRBV5-6, with 10 bases matching TRBD2. Germline loops: CDR1 SGHDT, CDR2 YYEEEE. The CDR3 runs to 15 residues. V trimming: 1 base; J trimming: 8 bases; junction bases outside the gene matches: 6. CDR3 coding DNA: TGTGCCAGCAGCTTGATAGCGGGAGGTGGCGATGAGCAGTTCTTC. Protein product: CASSLIAGGGDEQFF.

This clonotype was detected many times. Here the CDR3 reads CASSLEVSRSLQEQYF. As DNA, the CDR3 is TGTGCCAGCAGCTTAGAGGTCAGCCGCTCACTACAAGAGCAGTACTTC. The V and J genes are TRBV7-6 and TRBJ2-7, with D unresolved. This CDR3 has 16 residues. Trimming left V 1 base short and J 7 bases short, with 20 bases between. Germline assignment: CDR1 SGHVS and CDR2 FNYEAQ.

The CDR3 reads CASWEASGVRNEQFF. The CDR3 bases are TGTGCCAGCTGGGAAGCTAGCGGGGTGAGGAATGAGCAGTTCTTC. The genes are TRBV7-8 and TRBJ2-1; 9 nucleotides align to TRBD2. Germline-derived CDR1 and CDR2 are SGHVS and FQNEAQ. The junction had 12 bases not matched to a gene; V was cut back by 8 bases and J by 7 bases. The CDR3 spans 15 residues.

This clonotype was seen ten or more times. This chain's CDR3 is CASSPQDSLTEAFF. The CDR3 DNA reads as TGTGCCAGCTCACCACAGGACAGCCTCACTGAAGCTTTCTTT. The rearrangement joins TRBV18 to TRBJ1-1; possibly TRBD1 for D (6 bases). V was clipped by 1 base and J by 4 bases, with 10 bases between them. The CDR3 runs to 14 residues. Germline values: CDR1 KGHSH, CDR2 LQKENI.

This clonotype was counted at least ten times. The V gene is TRBV5-6, the J gene TRBJ1-2; 10 bases fit TRBD1. The CDR3 has 15 residues. With 3 bases clipped from V and 3 bases from J, the junction kept 5 bases outside the gene matches. Looked up from germline, CDR1 is SGHDT and CDR2 is YYEEEE. CDR3 nucleotides: TGTGCCAGCAGCTACCGGGACAGGGGATACTATGGCTACACCTTC. Translated: CASSYRDRGYYGYTF.

This clonotype showed up just a few times. This chain connects TRBV20-1 to TRBJ2-7; D tentatively fits TRBD1 or TRBD2 (5 bases each). In germline, CDR1 is DFQATT, CDR2 SNEGSKA (reference sequence). This CDR3 region has 16 residues. V shed 4 bases and J shed 4 bases, with 23 bases lying between them. The CDR3 here is CSAKPQWDLPRYEQYF. The CDR3 DNA reads TGCAGTGCTAAGCCTCAGTGGGACCTTCCGAGGTACGAGCAGTACTTC.

This clonotype occurred many times. The V and J genes are TRBV7-6 and TRBJ1-4; D is perhaps TRBD1 (5 bases). CDR3 size: 14 residues. Trimming removed 5 bases from V and 4 bases from J, with 11 bases in between. From germline, CDR1 is SGHVS and CDR2 FNYEAQ. CDR3 nucleotide sequence: TGTGCCAGCAGCCAGGGCTTGGGTAATGAAAAACTGTTTTTT. It translates to CASSQGLGNEKLFF. The full variable domain, its missing parts supplied by reference TRBV7-6 and TRBJ1-4, is GAGVSQSPRYKVTKRGQDVALRCDPISGHVSLYWYRQALGQGPEFLTYFNYEAQQDKSGLPNDRFSAERPEGSISTLTIQRTEQRDSAMYRCASSQGLGNEKLFFGSGTQLSVL.

Many counts were recorded for this clonotype. J is TRBJ2-2 and V is TRBV20-1, with D unresolved. Trimming took off 2 bases at V and 1 base at J, with 8 bases between the two ends. The germline V gene has CDR1 DFQATT and CDR2 SNEGSKA (reference sequence). The CDR3 consists of 14 residues. The DNA for the CDR3 is TGCAGTGCTAGACCCGATTTGAACACCGGGGAGCTGTTTTTT. Translated, it gives CSARPDLNTGELFF.

This clonotype showed up many times. The chain couples TRBV20-1 to TRBJ2-7; 7 nucleotides match TRBD2. J was trimmed by 4 bases and V by 0 bases; bases with no gene match: 6. The CDR3 runs 14 residues. Germline CDR1 DFQATT, CDR2 SNEGSKA (reference sequence). CDR3 sequence reads: CSAREGGREYEQYF. Written as DNA, the CDR3 is TGCAGTGCTAGAGAGGGCGGGCGGGAGTACGAGCAGTACTTC.

This clonotype was picked up many times. The chain combines TRBV12-3 or TRBV12-4 with TRBJ1-1; no clear D. The CDR3 extends over 11 amino acids. V lost 3 bases to trimming and J lost 11 bases, with 10 bases between them. The CDR3 nucleotides read TGTGCCAGCAGTTTGTCCCTAGAGGCTTTCTTT. Translated: CASSLSLEAFF.

This clonotype was observed many times. This chain joins TRBV5-6 and TRBJ1-1; D uncertain. Germline V gene lookup returns CDR1 SGHDT and CDR2 YYEEEE. The CDR3 runs 11 residues. V dropped 3 bases and J dropped 1 base, with 1 base sitting between them. CDR3 bases: TGTGCCAGCAGCTGGAACACTGAAGCTTTCTTT. Translated, it gives CASSWNTEAFF.